A single sample gave rise to the 17 T cell receptor beta chains below, sequenced in a study of T cell repertoires in cytomegalovirus infection. These receptors' targets are unknown. TCRdb independently ran MiXCR on the reads; one entry per CDR3 protein. The profile shows 50,000 to 65,000 distinct CDR3 sequences, roughly a fifth of them singletons. The sample in question was CD8+ T cells from cultured PBMCs, obtained from culture after CMV antigen stimulation. The receptors derive from a human donor in good health (CMV status not recorded). Some clones in this sample may be carry-over from other donors' samples.

This clonotype occurred a few times. The chain carries TRBV19 and TRBJ2-1, with 13 bases lining up with TRBD2. Looked up from germline, CDR1 is LNHDA and CDR2 is SQIVND (reference sequence). The CDR3 is 15 residues long. The trim removed 5 bases at V and 9 bases at J, leaving 7 bases unmatched. The CDR3 region is CASSARLAGGLEQFF. CDR3 sequence (DNA): TGTGCCAGTAGTGCCCGACTAGCGGGGGGACTTGAGCAGTTCTTC.

This clonotype was counted only a few times. For the CDR3, the DNA is TGTGCCAGCAGCGTCCAGGGGCGTCAGCCCCAGCATTTT. Translation gives CASSVQGRQPQHF. The chain is built from TRBV13 and TRBJ1-5; tentatively, D is TRBD1 (6 bases). The germline gives CDR1 PRHDT, CDR2 FYEKMQ (reference sequence). V was cut by 5 bases and J by 6 bases, with 11 bases left in between. CDR3 length equals 13 residues.

This clonotype came up many times. The V and J genes are TRBV19 and TRBJ1-5, with D perhaps matching TRBD1 (6 bases). V was pared by 10 bases and J by 1 base, with 14 bases between. This CDR3 region has 14 residues. CDR1 and CDR2 (germline): LNHDA, SQIVND (reference sequence). The CDR3 DNA sequence: TGTGCCACCATGGACAGACCGAGCAATCAGCCCCAGCATTTT. Its protein product is CATMDRPSNQPQHF.

The chain combines TRBV7-3 with TRBJ2-3; the match to TRBD2 covers 7 bases. CDR3 length: 14 amino acids. Germline loops: CDR1 SGHTA, CDR2 FQGTGA. The V and J ends lost 1 base and 6 bases, in that order; junction bases with no gene match: 4. CDR3 region: CASSLRGGWDTQYF. The CDR3 DNA is TGTGCCAGCAGCTTAAGGGGGGGTTGGGATACGCAGTATTTT.

This chain links TRBV6-6 with TRBJ1-4; 9 bases are shared with TRBD1. Germline trimming cut 5 bases from V and 7 bases from J; bases unmatched to any gene: 11. The CDR3 is 16 residues long. The germline gives CDR1 MNHNY, CDR2 SVGAGI (reference sequence). The CDR3 nucleotides read TGTGCCAGCAGTGAGGACAGGGGAATATGGAGTGAAAAACTGTTTTTT. This encodes CASSEDRGIWSEKLFF.

This chain connects TRBV11-2 to TRBJ1-4; D might be TRBD1 (6 bases). Trimming took 4 bases from V and 8 from J, leaving 17 bases between them. This CDR3 spans 15 amino acids. The germline V gene has CDR1 SGHAT and CDR2 FQNNGV. For the CDR3, the DNA is TGTGCCAGCAGCTATAGGGCCAGGGGAGGAGAAAAACTGTTTTTT. Protein: CASSYRARGGEKLFF.

The chain employs TRBV19 and TRBJ2-1; 13 bases are a match to TRBD2. Unmatched junction bases numbered 5, after V lost 5 bases and J lost 13 bases. This CDR3 contains 13 residues. Germline assignment: CDR1 LNHDA and CDR2 SQIVND (reference sequence). This CDR3 reads CASSFGLAGDQFF. CDR3 DNA sequence: TGTGCCAGTAGTTTCGGACTAGCGGGAGACCAGTTCTTC.

The chain couples TRBV20-1 to TRBJ2-2; 8 bases agree with TRBD1. The J segment lost 0 bases and the V segment lost 6 bases, leaving 3 bases of the junction unmatched. The CDR3 runs 14 residues. Looked up from germline, CDR1 is DFQATT and CDR2 is SNEGSKA (reference sequence). The CDR3 nucleotides are TGCAGTGCCGGGGACAGGACGAACACCGGGGAGCTGTTTTTT. Its translation is CSAGDRTNTGELFF.

This clonotype has only a few counts. This chain links TRBV7-9 with TRBJ1-1, with D unclear. Trimming took 3 bases from V and 1 from J, leaving 6 bases between them. CDR1 is SEHNR, CDR2 FQNEAQ, per germline (reference sequence). The length of the CDR3 is 13 residues. The CDR3 DNA reads TGTGCCAGCAGCTTTCACGCGAACACTGAAGCTTTCTTT. It encodes CASSFHANTEAFF.

This sequence joins TRBV7-9 and TRBJ2-7; TRBD1 might be the D (7 bases). Per the germline V gene, CDR1 is SEHNR and CDR2 is FQNEAQ (reference sequence). The CDR3 has 15 amino acids. V was trimmed by 3 bases and J by 0 bases, leaving 12 bases between them. CDR3 sequence reads: CASSFQGGLSYEQYF. The CDR3 DNA sequence: TGTGCCAGCAGCTTCCAGGGGGGCCTCTCCTACGAGCAGTACTTC.

The CDR3 loop reads CASSIRARGLEGSYNEQFF. The CDR3 nucleotides are TGTGCCAGCAGCATCCGGGCCAGGGGTTTAGAAGGCTCCTACAATGAGCAGTTCTTC. The rearrangement uses TRBV7-3 and TRBJ2-1; TRBD1 might be the D (6 bases). The CDR3 loop spans 19 amino acids. CDR1 and CDR2 from the germline V gene are SGHTA and FQGTGA. Trimming stripped 5 bases from V and 0 bases from J, with 23 bases between.

V gene TRBV2 combines with J gene TRBJ2-5; D is uncertain. This CDR3 has 15 residues. V was shortened by 6 bases and J by 3 bases, with 17 bases between the two germline ends. CDR1 SNHLY and CDR2 FYNNEI come from the germline V gene. CDR3 nucleotide sequence: TGTGCCAGCAGCGGCCTCGGTCCCATAAAAGAGACCCAGTACTTC. Encoded protein: CASSGLGPIKETQYF. The complete variable domain, with remaining parts taken from reference TRBV2 and TRBJ2-5, reads EPEVTQTPSHQVTQMGQEVILRCVPISNHLYFYWYRQILGQKVEFLVSFYNNEISEKSEIFDDQFSVERPDGSNFTLKIRSTKLEDSAMYFCASSGLGPIKETQYFGPGTRLLVL.

This clonotype has a handful of counts. The V gene is TRBV5-4, the J gene TRBJ1-2; D is possibly TRBD1 (6 bases). Trimming took 2 bases from V and 3 from J, leaving 11 bases between them. CDR3 length: 14 amino acids. Germline CDR1 is SGHNT and CDR2 is YYREEE (reference sequence). The CDR3 sequence: CASSLFGTYYGYTF. CDR3 in DNA: TGTGCCAGCAGCTTATTTGGGACATACTATGGCTACACCTTC.

The gene calls are TRBV28 and TRBJ2-7; possible D gene TRBD1, 6 bases. The CDR3 has 15 residues. Between the trimmed V and J ends, which lost 8 bases and 0 bases, there was a span of 17 bases. CDR1 is MDHEN and CDR2 is SYDVKM in the germline V gene. The CDR3 nucleotides read TGTGCCAGCCTCTGGGTAGGACAGAGCTCCTACGAGCAGTACTTC. Its translation is CASLWVGQSSYEQYF.

A few counts support this clonotype. The rearrangement uses TRBV11-3 and TRBJ2-1; TRBD1 matches 10 bases. Germline lookup yields CDR1 SGHNT and CDR2 YENEEA. The CDR3 consists of 15 residues. V lost 5 bases and J lost 8; bases outside the gene matches: 9. The CDR3 is CASSPAGTGVDEQFF. The CDR3 DNA reads as TGTGCCAGCAGCCCGGCCGGGACAGGGGTGGATGAGCAGTTCTTC.

This clonotype was observed a handful of times. J is TRBJ1-1 and V is TRBV7-9; 8 nucleotides agree with TRBD1. The ends lost 4 bases at V and 4 bases at J; junction bases unmatched: 5. There are 14 residues in the CDR3. CDR1 and CDR2 (germline): SEHNR, FQNEAQ (reference sequence). The CDR3 loop is CASSSSDRATEAFF. The CDR3 bases are TGTGCCAGCAGCTCCTCGGACAGGGCCACTGAAGCTTTCTTT.

The rearrangement joins TRBV7-9 to TRBJ2-2; 7 bases map to TRBD1. With 6 bases clipped from V and 0 bases from J, the junction kept 7 bases outside the gene matches. Germline CDR1 is SEHNR and CDR2 is FQNEAQ (reference sequence). The CDR3 has 16 residues. The CDR3 sequence is CASSRNRGANTGELFF. The CDR3 DNA sequence: TGTGCCAGCAGTAGAAACAGGGGCGCGAACACCGGGGAGCTGTTTTTT.